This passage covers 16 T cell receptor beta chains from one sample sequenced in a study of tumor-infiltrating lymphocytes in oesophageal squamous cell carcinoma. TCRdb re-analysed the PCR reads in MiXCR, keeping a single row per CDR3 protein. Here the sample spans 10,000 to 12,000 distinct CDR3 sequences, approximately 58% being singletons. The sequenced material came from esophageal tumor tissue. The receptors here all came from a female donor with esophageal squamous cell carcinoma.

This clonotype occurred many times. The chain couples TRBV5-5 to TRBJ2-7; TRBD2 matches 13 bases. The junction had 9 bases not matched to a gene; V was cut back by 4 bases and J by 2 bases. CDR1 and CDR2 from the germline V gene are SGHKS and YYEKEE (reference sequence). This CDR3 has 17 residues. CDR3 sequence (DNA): TGTGCCAGCAGCGAAGGACCCGGGACTAGCGGGACCTACGAGCAGTACTTC. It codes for CASSEGPGTSGTYEQYF.

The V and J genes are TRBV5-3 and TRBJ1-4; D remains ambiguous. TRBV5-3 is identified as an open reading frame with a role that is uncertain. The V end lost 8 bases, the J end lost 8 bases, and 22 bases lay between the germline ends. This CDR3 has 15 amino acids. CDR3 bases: TGTGCCAGCAGCACCCGGGCCGTAGCTCAAGAAAAACTGTTTTTT. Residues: CASSTRAVAQEKLFF.

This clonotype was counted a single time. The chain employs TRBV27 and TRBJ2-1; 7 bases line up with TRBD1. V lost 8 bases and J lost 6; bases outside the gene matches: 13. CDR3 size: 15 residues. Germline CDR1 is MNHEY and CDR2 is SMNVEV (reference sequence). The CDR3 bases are TGTGCCAGCGTCAACAGGGGTCTTACCTTCAATGAGCAGTTCTTC. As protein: CASVNRGLTFNEQFF.

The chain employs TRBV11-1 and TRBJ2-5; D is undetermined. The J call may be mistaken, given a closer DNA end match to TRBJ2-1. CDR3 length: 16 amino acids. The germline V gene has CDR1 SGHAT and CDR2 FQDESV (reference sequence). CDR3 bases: TGTGCCAGCAGCTTATTTATAACGGAGCCGTACAATGAGCAGTTCTTC. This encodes CASSLFITEPYNEQFF.

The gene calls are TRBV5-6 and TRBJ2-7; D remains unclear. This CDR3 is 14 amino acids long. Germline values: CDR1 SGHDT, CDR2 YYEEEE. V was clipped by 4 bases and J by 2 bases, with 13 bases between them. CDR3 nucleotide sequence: TGTGCCAGCAGCCCACAAGGGAACCCCTACGAGCAGTACTTC. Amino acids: CASSPQGNPYEQYF.

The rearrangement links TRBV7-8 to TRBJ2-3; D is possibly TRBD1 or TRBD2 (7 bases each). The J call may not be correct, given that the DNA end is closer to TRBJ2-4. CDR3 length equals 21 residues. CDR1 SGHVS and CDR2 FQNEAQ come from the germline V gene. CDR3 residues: CASSLDGDRVWGGYIGNIQYF. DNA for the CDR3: TGTGCCAGCAGCTTAGACGGCGACAGGGTCTGGGGGGGTTATATTGGAAACATTCAGTACTTC.

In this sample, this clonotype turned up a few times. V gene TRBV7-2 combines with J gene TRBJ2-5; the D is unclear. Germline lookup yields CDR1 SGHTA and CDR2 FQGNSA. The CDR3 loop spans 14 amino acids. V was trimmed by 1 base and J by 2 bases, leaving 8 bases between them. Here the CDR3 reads CASSLEVNQETQYF. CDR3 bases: TGTGCCAGCAGCTTAGAGGTGAATCAAGAGACCCAGTACTTC.

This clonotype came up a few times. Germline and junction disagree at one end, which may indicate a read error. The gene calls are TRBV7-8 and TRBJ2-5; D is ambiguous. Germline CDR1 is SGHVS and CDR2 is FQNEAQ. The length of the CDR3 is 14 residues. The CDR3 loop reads CASSLVLVQGTQYF. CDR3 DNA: TGTGCCAGCAGCTTAGTTTTGGTCCAAGGGACCCAGTACTTC.

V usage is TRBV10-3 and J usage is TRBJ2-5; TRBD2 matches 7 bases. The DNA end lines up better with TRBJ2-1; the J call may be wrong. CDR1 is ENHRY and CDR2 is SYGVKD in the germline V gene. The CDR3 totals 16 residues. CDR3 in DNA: TGTGCCATCAGTGAGGGGGGGAGGGCCTCTGGGAATGAGCAGTTCTTC. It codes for CAISEGGRASGNEQFF.

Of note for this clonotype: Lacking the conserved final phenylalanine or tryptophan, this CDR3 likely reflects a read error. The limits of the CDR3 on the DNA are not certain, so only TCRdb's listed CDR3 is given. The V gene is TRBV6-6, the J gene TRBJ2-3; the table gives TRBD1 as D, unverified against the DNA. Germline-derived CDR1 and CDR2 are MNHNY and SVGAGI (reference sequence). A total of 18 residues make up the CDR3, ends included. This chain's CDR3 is CASSYSHRGLVSGYTFGP.

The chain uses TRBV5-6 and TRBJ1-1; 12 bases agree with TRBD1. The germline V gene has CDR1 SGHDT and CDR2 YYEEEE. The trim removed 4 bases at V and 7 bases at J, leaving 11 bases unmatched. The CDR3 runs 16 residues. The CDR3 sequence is CASSQGQGARRGEAFF. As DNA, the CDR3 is TGTGCCAGCAGCCAGGGACAGGGGGCGCGAAGAGGTGAAGCTTTCTTT.

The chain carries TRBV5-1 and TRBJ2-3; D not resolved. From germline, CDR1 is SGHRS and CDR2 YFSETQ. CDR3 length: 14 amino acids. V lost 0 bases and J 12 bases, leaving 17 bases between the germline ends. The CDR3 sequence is CASSLEREGETQYF. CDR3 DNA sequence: TGCGCCAGCAGCTTGGAAAGGGAAGGAGAGACCCAGTATTTT.

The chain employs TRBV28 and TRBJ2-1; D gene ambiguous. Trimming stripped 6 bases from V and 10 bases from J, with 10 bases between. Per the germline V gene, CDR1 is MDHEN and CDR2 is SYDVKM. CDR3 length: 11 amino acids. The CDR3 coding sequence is TGTGCCAGCAGCGAACGGTACGAGCAGTTCTTC. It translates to CASSERYEQFF.

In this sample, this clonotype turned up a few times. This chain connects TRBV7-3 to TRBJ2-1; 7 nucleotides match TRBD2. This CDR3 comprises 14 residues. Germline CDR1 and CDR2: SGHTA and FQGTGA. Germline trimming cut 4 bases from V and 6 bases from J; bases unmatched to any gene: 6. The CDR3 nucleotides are TGTGCCAGCAGCTCATCCGGGACTACCAATGAGCAGTTCTTC. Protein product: CASSSSGTTNEQFF.

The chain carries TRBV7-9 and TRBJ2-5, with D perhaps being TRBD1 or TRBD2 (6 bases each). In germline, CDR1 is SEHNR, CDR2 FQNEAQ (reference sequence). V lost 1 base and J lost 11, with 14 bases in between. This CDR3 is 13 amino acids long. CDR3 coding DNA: TGTGCCAGCAGCTTAGTTAGGGGGGATACGCAGTACTTC. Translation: CASSLVRGDTQYF.

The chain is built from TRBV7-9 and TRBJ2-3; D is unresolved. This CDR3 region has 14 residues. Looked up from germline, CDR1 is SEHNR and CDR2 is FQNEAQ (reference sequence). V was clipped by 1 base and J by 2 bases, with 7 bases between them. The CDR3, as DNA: TGTGCCAGCAGCTTAGATACAAACACAGATACGCAGTATTTT. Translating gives CASSLDTNTDTQYF.